This record covers a single T cell receptor (beta chain). The antigen remains unidentified. The PCR used 60 Vbeta and 13 Jbeta primers. Clones were sequenced by immunoSEQ multiplex PCR, and TCRdb holds only the in-frame ones, with some missing. The profile shows under 130,000 clones, around 61% of them singletons. This specimen belongs to a study of cytomegalovirus exposure and HLA in healthy donors. CDR1 is MDHEN and CDR2 is SYDVKM in the germline V gene. The germline V and J ends were trimmed by 8 bases and 5 bases, with 9 bases remaining between them. There are 11 residues in the CDR3. Study results and limitations: As was reported, the HLA-A and HLA-B alleles of most subjects were accurately predicted from TCR beta sequences. Data from an earlier analysis indicated that most TCR beta V segments were productive either about 87% or about 30% of the time.

The chain recombines TRBV28 with TRBJ1-2, with no clear D. Sequencing was performed on PBMCs. This TCR was sampled from a woman aged 45-59 years in good health and CMV-seronegative. CDR3 DNA sequence: TGTGCCAGCCGCCCCGAGTATGGCTACACCTTC. Translated: CASRPEYGYTF.